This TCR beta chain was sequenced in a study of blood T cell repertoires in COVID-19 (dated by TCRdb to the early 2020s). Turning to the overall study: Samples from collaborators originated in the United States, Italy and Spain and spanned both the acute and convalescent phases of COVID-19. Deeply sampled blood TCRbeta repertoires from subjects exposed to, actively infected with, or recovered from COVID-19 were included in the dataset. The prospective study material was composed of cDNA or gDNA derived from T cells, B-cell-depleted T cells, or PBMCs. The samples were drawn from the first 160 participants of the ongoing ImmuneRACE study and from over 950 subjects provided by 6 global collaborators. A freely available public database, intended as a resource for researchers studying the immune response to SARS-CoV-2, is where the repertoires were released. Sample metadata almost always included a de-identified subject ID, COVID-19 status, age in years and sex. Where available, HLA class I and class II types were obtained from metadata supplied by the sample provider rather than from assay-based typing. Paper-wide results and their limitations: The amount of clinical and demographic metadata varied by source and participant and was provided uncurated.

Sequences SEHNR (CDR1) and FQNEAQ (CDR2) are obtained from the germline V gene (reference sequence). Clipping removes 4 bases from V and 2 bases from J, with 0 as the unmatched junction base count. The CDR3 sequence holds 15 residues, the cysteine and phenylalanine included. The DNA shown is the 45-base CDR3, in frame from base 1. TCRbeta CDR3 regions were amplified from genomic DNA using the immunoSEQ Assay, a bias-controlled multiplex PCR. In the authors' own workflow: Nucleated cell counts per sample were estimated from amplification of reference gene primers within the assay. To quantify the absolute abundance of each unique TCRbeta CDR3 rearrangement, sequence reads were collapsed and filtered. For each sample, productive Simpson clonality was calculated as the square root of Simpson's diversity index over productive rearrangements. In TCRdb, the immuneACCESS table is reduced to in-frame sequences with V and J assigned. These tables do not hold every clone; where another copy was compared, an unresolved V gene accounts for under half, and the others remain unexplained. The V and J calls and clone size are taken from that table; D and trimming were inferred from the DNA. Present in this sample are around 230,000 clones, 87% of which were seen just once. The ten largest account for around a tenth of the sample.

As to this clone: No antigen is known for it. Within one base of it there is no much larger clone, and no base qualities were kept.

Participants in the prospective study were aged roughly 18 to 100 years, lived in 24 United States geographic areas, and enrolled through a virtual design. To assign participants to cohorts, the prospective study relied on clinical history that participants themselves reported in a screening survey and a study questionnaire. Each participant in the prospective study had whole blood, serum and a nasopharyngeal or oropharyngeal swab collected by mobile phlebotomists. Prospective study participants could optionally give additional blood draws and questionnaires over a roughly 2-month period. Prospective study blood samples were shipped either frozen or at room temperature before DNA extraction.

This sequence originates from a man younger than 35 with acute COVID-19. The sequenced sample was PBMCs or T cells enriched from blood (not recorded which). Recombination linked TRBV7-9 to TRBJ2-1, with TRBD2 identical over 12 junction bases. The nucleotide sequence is TGTGCCAGCAGCTCTAGCGGGAGGGCCTACAATGAGCAGTTCTTC. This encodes CASSSSGRAYNEQFF.